The rows below give T cell receptor beta chains drawn from one sample of a study of beta chain features in type 1 diabetes. Produced via immunoSEQ multiplex PCR; TCRdb's table is partial and in-frame only. The table shows about 400,000 clones, with roughly 12% occurring only once. Sequenced: naive CD4+ T cells from blood. The receptors originated from a man aged 18 to 29 in good health. Both conserved end residues are part of each CDR3. Fields, in order: V gene, J gene, D gene, CDR3 protein. The D gene is left open where the match is weak.

TRBV7-3	TRBJ1-4	-	CASSFYLRKLFF
TRBV28	TRBJ2-1	TRBD1	CASRRQGASLVYNEQFF
TRBV9	TRBJ2-5	TRBD1	CASSPGGQTQYF
TRBV7-9	TRBJ2-5	TRBD2	CASSPSRLAGLETQYF
TRBV9	TRBJ2-1	TRBD2	CASSPRLAGYNEQFF
TRBV5-1	TRBJ2-5	TRBD2	CASSLGTRFQETQYF
TRBV28	TRBJ1-2	-	CASSKPRDWRTGYTF
TRBV19	TRBJ1-5	-	CASCYMNQPQHF
TRBV4-3	TRBJ1-5	-	CASSQESHSNQPQHF
TRBV7-2	TRBJ2-5	TRBD2	CASSISRRRGGVETQYF
TRBV30	TRBJ2-5	-	CAWSVRGETQYF
TRBV13	TRBJ2-7	-	CASSLWDSRVEQYF
TRBV5-1	TRBJ2-3	TRBD1	CASSLEGQGALNTQYF
TRBV29-1	TRBJ1-1	-	CSALGSPQGNGEAFF
TRBV7-8	TRBJ2-7	-	CASSLSSSVEQYF
TRBV6-6	TRBJ2-3	-	CASSYSSRVTDTQYF
TRBV5-1	TRBJ1-2	-	CASSRDIGSYGYTF
TRBV5-4	TRBJ1-5	-	CASSFAGSHQPQHF
TRBV7-9	TRBJ2-1	TRBD2	CASSPRLAGGLSSYNEQFF
TRBV5-5	TRBJ2-7	-	CASRLKNRNSYEQYF
TRBV28	TRBJ1-5	-	CASSGGHGSSNSNQPQHF
TRBV11-3	TRBJ2-3	-	CASSSGDRRSTDTQYF
TRBV15	TRBJ2-1	-	CATSRDMGAPFF
TRBV28	TRBJ1-2	-	CASSLGQGQVYGYTF
TRBV30	TRBJ2-3	TRBD2	CAWSGGTSGRGTDTQYF
TRBV7-8	TRBJ1-2	TRBD1	CASSFYGDRAVYGYTF
TRBV5-1	TRBJ1-5	-	CASSPGDTDQPQHF